The 6 T cell receptor delta chains below were found in one sample sequenced in a study of Vδ1+ human thymocytes. General study findings and limits: Highly polyclonal TRG and TRD repertoires with Gaussian CDR3 length distributions appeared in thymus.

The antigens these receptors bind are not known. The template was reverse-transcribed extracted RNA. Multiplex PCR used pooled V-gene forward primers and a constant-region reverse primer to amplify CDR3s. TCRdb redid the clone calls on the multiplex PCR reads with CATT. This sample carries roughly 55,000 delta-chain clones, 15% to 20% of them seen once, and the ten largest clones take about 0.5%. The sample comprised Vdelta1+ gamma-delta thymocytes from the thymus. Subset: FACS-sorted CD3+ TCRalphabeta- TCRVdelta1+ TCRVdelta2- thymocytes. The receptors originated from a boy in the first two years of life who had congenital heart surgery.

This chain connects TRDV1 to TRDJ1, with 11 nucleotides matching TRDD3. The germline gives CDR1 TSWWSYY, CDR2 QGS. V lost 2 bases, J lost 4 bases, and 21 bases stayed unmatched. The CDR3 runs to 21 residues. For the CDR3, the DNA is TGTGCTCTTGGGGAAGGGTCCGGTGGTAGCGGTGGGGGATACGCCGGCGATAAACTCATCTTT. This encodes CALGEGSGGSGGGYAGDKLIF.

There are a few counts of this clone. This rearrangement joins TRDV1 to TRDJ1; D ambiguous. The CDR3 covers 15 residues. Trimming stripped 1 base from V and 0 bases from J, with 9 bases between. Germline V CDR1 and CDR2: TSWWSYY, QGS. In DNA, the CDR3 is TGTGCTCTTGGGGAACGATCGGCGTACACCGATAAACTCATCTTT. This codes for CALGERSAYTDKLIF.

The V gene is TRDV1, the J gene TRDJ1, with TRDD3 identical over 8 bases. Germline CDR1 TSWWSYY, CDR2 QGS. This CDR3 is 21 amino acids long. Trimming took 2 bases from V and 1 from J; bases not matched to a gene: 21. The CDR3 sequence: CALGENRVVLGLLGGTDKLIF. Written as DNA, the CDR3 is TGTGCTCTTGGGGAAAATAGAGTGGTCCTAGGATTACTGGGGGGCACCGATAAACTCATCTTT.

This chain uses TRDV1 with TRDJ1, with TRDD3 identical over 9 bases. This CDR3 contains 17 residues. Unmatched junction bases numbered 10, after V lost 2 bases and J lost 3 bases. Germline V gives CDR1 TSWWSYY, CDR2 QGS. CDR3 in DNA: TGTGCTCTTGGGGAATCGAGTAGAACTGGGGGACCCGATAAACTCATCTTT. Protein product: CALGESSRTGGPDKLIF.

This clone was observed a few times. V gene TRDV2 combines with J gene TRDJ1, with 8 positions matching TRDD3. Germline V gene sequence: CDR1 GEAIGNYY, CDR2 EKD. V trimming: 3 bases; J trimming: 8 bases; junction bases outside the gene matches: 22. This CDR3 is built from 18 residues. The CDR3 spells CACDPRVLGGPGEWKLIF. In DNA, the CDR3 is TGTGCCTGTGACCCCCGAGTACTGGGGGGCCCCGGGGAGTGGAAACTCATCTTT.

This chain links TRDV1 with TRDJ1; no reliable D call. CDR1 TSWWSYY and CDR2 QGS come from the germline V gene. V dropped 3 bases and J dropped 0 bases, with 20 bases sitting between them. The length of the CDR3 is 18 residues. For the CDR3, the DNA is TGTGCTCTTGGGGACCTGATAGGCGTACCAGGTTACACCGATAAACTCATCTTT. Translating it yields CALGDLIGVPGYTDKLIF.